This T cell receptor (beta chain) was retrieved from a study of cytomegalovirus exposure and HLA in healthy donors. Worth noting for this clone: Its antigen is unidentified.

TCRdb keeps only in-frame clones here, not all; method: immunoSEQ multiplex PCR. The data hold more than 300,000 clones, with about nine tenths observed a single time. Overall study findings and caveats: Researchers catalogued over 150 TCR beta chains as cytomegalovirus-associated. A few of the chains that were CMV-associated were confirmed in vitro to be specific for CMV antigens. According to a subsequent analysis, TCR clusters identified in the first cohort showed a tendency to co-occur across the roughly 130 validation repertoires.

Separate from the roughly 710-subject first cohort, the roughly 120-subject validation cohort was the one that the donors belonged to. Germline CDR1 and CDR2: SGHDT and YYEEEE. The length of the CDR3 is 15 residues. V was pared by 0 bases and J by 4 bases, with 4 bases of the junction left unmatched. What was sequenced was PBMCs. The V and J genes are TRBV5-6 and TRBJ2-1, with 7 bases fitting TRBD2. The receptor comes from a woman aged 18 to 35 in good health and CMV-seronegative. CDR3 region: CASSLVAGLYNEQFF. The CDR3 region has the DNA TGTGCCAGCAGCTTGGTAGCGGGCCTATACAATGAGCAGTTCTTC.